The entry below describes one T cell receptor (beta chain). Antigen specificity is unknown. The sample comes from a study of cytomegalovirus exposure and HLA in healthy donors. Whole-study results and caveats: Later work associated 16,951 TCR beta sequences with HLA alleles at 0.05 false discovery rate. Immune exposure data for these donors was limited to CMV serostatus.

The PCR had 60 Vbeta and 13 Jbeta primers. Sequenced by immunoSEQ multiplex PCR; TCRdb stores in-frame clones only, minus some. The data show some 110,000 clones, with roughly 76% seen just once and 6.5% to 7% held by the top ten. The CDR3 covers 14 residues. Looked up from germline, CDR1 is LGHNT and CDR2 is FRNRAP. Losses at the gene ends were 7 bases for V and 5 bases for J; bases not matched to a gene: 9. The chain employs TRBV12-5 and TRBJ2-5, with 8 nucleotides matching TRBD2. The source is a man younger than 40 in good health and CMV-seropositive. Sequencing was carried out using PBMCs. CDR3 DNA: TGTGCTAGTGCGGTGAGACTAGCGTACGAGACCCAGTACTTC. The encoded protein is CASAVRLAYETQYF.